This record looks at one T cell receptor beta chain sequence and its context. The germline gives CDR1 LGHDT, CDR2 YNNKEL (reference sequence). The CDR3 loop spans 16 amino acids. The J segment lost 6 bases and the V segment lost 4 bases, leaving 9 bases of the junction unmatched. This table comes from immunoSEQ multiplex PCR, and its TCRdb copy is limited to in-frame clones, with some not included. The sample shows 110,000 or so clones, about 86% of them seen only once. This sample is part of a study of T cell responses to AZD1222 COVID-19 vaccine. This chain joins TRBV3-1 (or the pseudogene TRBV3-2) and TRBJ2-1; TRBD2 matches 10 bases. The receptor was derived from an adult in good health. This material consisted of peripheral blood, taken on day 0 of AZD1222 vaccination. The DNA of the CDR3 is TGTGCCAGCAGCCCTTTCATGGGACTAGCGAGCAATGAGCAGTTCTTC. Translating gives CASSPFMGLASNEQFF.